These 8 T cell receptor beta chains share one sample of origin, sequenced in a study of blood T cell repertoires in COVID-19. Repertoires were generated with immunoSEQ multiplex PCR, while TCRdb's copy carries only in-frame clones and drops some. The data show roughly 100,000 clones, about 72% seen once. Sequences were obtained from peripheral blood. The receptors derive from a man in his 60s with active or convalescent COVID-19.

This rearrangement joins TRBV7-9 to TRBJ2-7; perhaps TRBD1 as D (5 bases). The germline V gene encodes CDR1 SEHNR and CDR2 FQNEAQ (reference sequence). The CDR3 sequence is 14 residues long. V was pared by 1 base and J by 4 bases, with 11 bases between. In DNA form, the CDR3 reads TGTGCCAGCAGCTTAGGGCCGACAGCTTACGAGCAGTACTTC. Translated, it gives CASSLGPTAYEQYF.

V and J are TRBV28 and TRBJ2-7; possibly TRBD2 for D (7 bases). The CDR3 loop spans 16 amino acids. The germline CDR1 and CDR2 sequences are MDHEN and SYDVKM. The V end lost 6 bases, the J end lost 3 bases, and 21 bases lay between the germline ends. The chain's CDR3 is CASSQRLGEGGYEQYF. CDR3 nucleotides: TGTGCCAGCAGCCAGAGACTGGGGGAGGGGGGCTACGAGCAGTACTTC. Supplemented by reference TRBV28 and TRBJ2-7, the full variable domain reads DVKVTQSSRYLVKRTGEKVFLECVQDMDHENMFWYRQDPGLGLRLIYFSYDVKMKEKGDIPEGYSVSREKKERFSLILESASTNQTSMYLCASSQRLGEGGYEQYFGPGTRLTVT.

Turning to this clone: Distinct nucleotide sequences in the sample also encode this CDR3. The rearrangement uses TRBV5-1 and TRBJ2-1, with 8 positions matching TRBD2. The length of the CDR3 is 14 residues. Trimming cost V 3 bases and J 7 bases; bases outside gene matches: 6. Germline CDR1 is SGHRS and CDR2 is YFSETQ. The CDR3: CASSSGLASNEQFF. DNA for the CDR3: TGCGCCAGCAGCTCCGGACTAGCATCGAATGAGCAGTTCTTC.

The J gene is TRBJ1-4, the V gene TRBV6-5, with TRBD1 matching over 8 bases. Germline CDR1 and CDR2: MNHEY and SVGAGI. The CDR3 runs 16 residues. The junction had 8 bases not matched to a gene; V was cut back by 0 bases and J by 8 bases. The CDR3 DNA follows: TGTGCCAGCAGTTACTCCCGGACAGGGCGGAACGAAAAACTGTTTTTT. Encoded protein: CASSYSRTGRNEKLFF.

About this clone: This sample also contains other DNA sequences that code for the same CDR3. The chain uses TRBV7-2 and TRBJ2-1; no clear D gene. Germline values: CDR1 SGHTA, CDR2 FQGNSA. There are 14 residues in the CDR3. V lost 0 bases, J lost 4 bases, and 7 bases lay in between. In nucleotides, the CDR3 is TGTGCCAGCAGCTTAGCGGTAGCTTACAATGAGCAGTTCTTC. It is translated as CASSLAVAYNEQFF. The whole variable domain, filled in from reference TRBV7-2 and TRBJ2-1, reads GAGVSQSPSNKVTEKGKDVELRCDPISGHTALYWYRQSLGQGLEFLIYFQGNSAPDKSGLPSDRFSAERTGGSVSTLTIQRTQQEDSAVYLCASSLAVAYNEQFFGPGTRLTVL.

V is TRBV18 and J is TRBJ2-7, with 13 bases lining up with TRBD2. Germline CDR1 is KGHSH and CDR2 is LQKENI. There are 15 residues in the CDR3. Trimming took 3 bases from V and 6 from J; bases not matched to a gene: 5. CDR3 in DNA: TGTGCCAGCTCACCTAGGACTAGCGGGAGCTCCGAGCAGTACTTC. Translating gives CASSPRTSGSSEQYF.

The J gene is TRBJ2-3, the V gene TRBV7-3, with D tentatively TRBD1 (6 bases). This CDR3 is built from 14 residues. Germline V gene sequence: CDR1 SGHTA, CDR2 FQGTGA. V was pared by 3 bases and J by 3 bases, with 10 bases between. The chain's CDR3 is CASSFGQGTDTQYF. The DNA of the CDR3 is TGTGCCAGCAGCTTTGGGCAGGGGACAGATACGCAGTATTTT.

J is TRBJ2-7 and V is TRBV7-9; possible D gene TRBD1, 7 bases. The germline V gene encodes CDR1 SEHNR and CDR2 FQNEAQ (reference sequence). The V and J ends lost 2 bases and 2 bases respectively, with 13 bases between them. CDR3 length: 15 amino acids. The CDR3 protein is CASSLPGGTTYEQYF. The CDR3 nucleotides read TGTGCCAGCAGCTTACCAGGGGGGACCACCTACGAGCAGTACTTC.